This TCR beta chain was found in a study of CD8+ T cells in alopecia areata. In alopecia areata patients, both lesional scalp punch biopsies and peripheral blood were collected. Isolation of CD4+ and CD8+ T cells from PBMCs was achieved by sorting. General observations from the study: Higher clonality and more expanded CD8+ clones appeared in lesional than normal scalp.

cDNA prepared by RNA extraction and subsequent reverse transcription served as the template for sequencing. The method was immunoSEQ multiplex PCR; TCRdb's version includes in-frame clones alone and lacks a portion of them. The sample carries some 130,000 clones, under 60% recorded once. With regard to this clone: The antigen remains undetermined.

Germline CDR1 is GTSNPN and CDR2 is SVGIG (reference sequence). Deletions cut 2 bases from V and 4 bases from J, with 6 bases between. The CDR3 is made up of 12 amino acids. The chain combines TRBV30 with TRBJ1-3; D is unresolved. Material: CD4+ T cells sorted from blood, obtained at week 0. The TCR sequence derives from a human donor with alopecia areata. The CDR3 is CAWSPIGNTIYF. The CDR3 DNA follows: TGTGCCTGGAGTCCGATCGGAAACACCATATATTTT.